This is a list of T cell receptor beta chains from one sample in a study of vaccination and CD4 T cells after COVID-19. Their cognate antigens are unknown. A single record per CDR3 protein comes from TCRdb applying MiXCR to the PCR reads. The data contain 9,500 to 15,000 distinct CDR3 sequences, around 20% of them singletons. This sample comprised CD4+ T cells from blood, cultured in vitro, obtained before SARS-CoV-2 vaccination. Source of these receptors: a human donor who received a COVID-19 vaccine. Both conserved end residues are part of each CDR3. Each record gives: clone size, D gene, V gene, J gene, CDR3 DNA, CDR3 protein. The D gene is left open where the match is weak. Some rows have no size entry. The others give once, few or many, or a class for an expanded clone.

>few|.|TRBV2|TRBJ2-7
TGTGCCGGTAGGGGGGACAGTCCTTACTACGAGCAGTACTTC
CAGRGDSPYYEQYF
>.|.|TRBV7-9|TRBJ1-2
TGTGCCAGCAGCACCAGTGGGCGGGGGGACACATATGGCTACACCTTC
CASSTSGRGDTYGYTF
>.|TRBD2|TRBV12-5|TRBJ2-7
TGTGCTAGTGGTTTGGTTCTCAAGCGGGGGGGAACCTACGAGCAGTACTTC
CASGLVLKRGGTYEQYF
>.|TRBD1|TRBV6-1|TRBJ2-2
TGTGCCAGCAGCAACCCTACCCACAGGGGCTACACCGGGGAGCTGTTTTTT
CASSNPTHRGYTGELFF
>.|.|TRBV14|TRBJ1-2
TGTGCCAGCGGAGGGGGCTATGGCTACACCTTC
CASGGGYGYTF
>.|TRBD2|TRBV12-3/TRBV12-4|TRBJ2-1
TGTGCCAGCAGTTCTAGCGGGGCCTCCTTGGGGCAGTTCTTC
CASSSSGASLGQFF
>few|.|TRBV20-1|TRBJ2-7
TGCAGTGCTAGAGTGGTGGGCGGTAGCTACGAGCAGTACTTC
CSARVVGGSYEQYF
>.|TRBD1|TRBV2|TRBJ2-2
TGTGCCAGCAGTGTAGGCGAGACAGGGGGATCCGGGGAGCTGTTTTTT
CASSVGETGGSGELFF
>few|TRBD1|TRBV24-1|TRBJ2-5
TGTGCCACCCGGGGGACAGGTTCGATTGAGACCCAGTACTTC
CATRGTGSIETQYF
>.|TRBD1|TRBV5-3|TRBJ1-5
TGTGCCAGCAGCTTATTGGACAGGGGACAGCCCCAGCATTTT
CASSLLDRGQPQHF
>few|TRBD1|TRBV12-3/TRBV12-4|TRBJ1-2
TGTGCCAGCAGGGACAGGGGTATCTATGGCTACACCTTC
CASRDRGIYGYTF
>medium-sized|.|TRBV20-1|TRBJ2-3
TGCAGTGCCGAGGACGGAGGTATGGATACGCAGTATTTT
CSAEDGGMDTQYF
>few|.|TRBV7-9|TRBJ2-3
TGTGCCAGCAGCTTACTTCGAGGGGGGCCTAGCACAGATACGCAGTATTTT
CASSLLRGGPSTDTQYF
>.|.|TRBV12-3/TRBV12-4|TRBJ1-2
TGTGCCAGCACCCAATCCGGGACACAAGCCTATGGCTACACCTTC
CASTQSGTQAYGYTF
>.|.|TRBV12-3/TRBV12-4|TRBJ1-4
TGTGCCAGCAGTCTCACACGTAGGAATGAAAAACTGTTTTTT
CASSLTRRNEKLFF
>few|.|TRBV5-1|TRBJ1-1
TGCGCCAGCAGCTTGTTTCAGGGGAGACGCACTGAAGCTTTCTTT
CASSLFQGRRTEAFF
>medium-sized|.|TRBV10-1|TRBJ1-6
TGCGCCAGCAGTTCAGGGAATTCACCCCTCCACTTT
CASSSGNSPLHF
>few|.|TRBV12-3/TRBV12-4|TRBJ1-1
TGTGCCAGCAGTTTGGGGGGATTGAACACTGAAGCTTTCTTT
CASSLGGLNTEAFF
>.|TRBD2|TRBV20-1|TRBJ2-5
TGCAGTGCCCTAGGACTAGCGGGGGGCCGGGAGACCCAGTACTTC
CSALGLAGGRETQYF
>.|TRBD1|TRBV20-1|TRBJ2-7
TGCAGTACCTATCGATTGACAGGGACCTACGAGCAGTACTTC
CSTYRLTGTYEQYF
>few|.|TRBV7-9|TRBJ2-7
TGTGCCAGCAGCTTAGGACAGCCCTACGAGCAGTACTTC
CASSLGQPYEQYF
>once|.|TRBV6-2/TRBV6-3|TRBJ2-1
TGTGCCAGCAGTTACTCGAGATTGACTCCCCAGGAGGAGCAGTTCTTC
CASSYSRLTPQEEQFF
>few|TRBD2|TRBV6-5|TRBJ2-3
TGTGCCAGCAGTTCGACTAGCGGGGGGCCCACAGATACGCAGTATTTT
CASSSTSGGPTDTQYF
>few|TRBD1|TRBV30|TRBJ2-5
TGTGCCTGGAGTGGACAGGGAGAGACCCAGTACTTC
CAWSGQGETQYF
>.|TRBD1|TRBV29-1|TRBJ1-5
TGCAGCGTTGGGACAGGGGAGCCCAATCAGCCCCAGCATTTT
CSVGTGEPNQPQHF
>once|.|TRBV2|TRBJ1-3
TGTGCCAGCAGTTGGACGGTCTCTGGAAACACCATATATTTT
CASSWTVSGNTIYF
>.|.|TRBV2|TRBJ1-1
TGTGCCAGCGGGGGGTTCGGGAACGTGAACACTGAAGCTTTCTTT
CASGGFGNVNTEAFF
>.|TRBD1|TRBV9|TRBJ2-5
TGTGCCAGCAGCGCGCGGGCGGGACAGGGAACAGAGACCCAGTACTTC
CASSARAGQGTETQYF
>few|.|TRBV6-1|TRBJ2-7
TGTGCCAGCAGACAGGACATCGATTCCTACGAGCAGTACTTC
CASRQDIDSYEQYF
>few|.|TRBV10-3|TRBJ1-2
TGTGCCATCAGGGAACGGACAGCGGGTGGCTACACCTTC
CAIRERTAGGYTF
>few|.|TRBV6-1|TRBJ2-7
TGTGCCAGCAGGGGGAGATCCGCCGCGTCCTACGAGCAGTACTTC
CASRGRSAASYEQYF
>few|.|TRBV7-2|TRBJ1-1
TGTGCCAGCAGCTTAATAGGATCGGCTTTCTTT
CASSLIGSAFF
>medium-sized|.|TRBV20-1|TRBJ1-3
TGCAGTGCCGTACGGGACTCTGGAAACACCATATATTTT
CSAVRDSGNTIYF
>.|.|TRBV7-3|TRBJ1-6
TGTGCCAGCAGCTTAAACCCAGGGATGAATTCACCCCTCCACTTT
CASSLNPGMNSPLHF
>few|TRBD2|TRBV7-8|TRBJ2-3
TGTGCCAGCAGCTTGGTAGCGGGGGTAACAGATACGCAGTATTTT
CASSLVAGVTDTQYF
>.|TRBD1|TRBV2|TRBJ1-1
TGTGCCAGCGGTGGGCAGACAGGGGTGAACACTGAAGCTTTCTTT
CASGGQTGVNTEAFF
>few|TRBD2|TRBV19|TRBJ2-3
TGTGCCAGTAGTATCACTAGCGGTAGCACAGATACGCAGTATTTT
CASSITSGSTDTQYF
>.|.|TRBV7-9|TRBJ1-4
TGTGCCAGCAGCTTAAACAGCGGATTTGAAAAACTGTTTTTT
CASSLNSGFEKLFF
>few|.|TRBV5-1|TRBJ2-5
TGCGCCAGCAGCCCAAACCGCCAAGAGACCCAGTACTTC
CASSPNRQETQYF